This is a list of T cell receptor beta chains from one sample in a study of immune evolution from preneoplasia to lung adenocarcinoma. Sequenced by immunoSEQ multiplex PCR; TCRdb stores in-frame clones only, minus some. The repertoire has about 10,000 clones, around 90% of them found once; the top ten carry under 2.5%. The source material was FFPE invasive lung adenocarcinoma tissue. These receptors were obtained from a person between 65 and 79 years old with invasive lung adenocarcinoma. Both conserved end residues are part of each CDR3. A D gene is named only where the DNA matches it firmly. The size entry is marked missing in some rows and otherwise reads once, few, many or a size class.

>TRBD1|NA|TRBJ1-2|TRBV30
TGTGCCTGGAGAAGACAGGGCAGGTACGATGGCTACACCTTC
CAWRRQGRYDGYTF
>NA|NA|TRBJ2-1|TRBV30
TGTGCCTGGAGTCCGGGACCAAACAATGAGCAGTTCTTC
CAWSPGPNNEQFF
>NA|NA|TRBJ2-6|TRBV4-1
TGCGCCAGCAGCCCCCGCGGTGGTGGGGCCAACGTCCTGACTTTC
CASSPRGGGANVLTF
>NA|NA|TRBJ2-5|TRBV19
TGTGCCAGTAGTACCCAAGGACTCCAAGAGACCCAGTACTTC
CASSTQGLQETQYF
>NA|once|TRBJ1-2|TRBV28
TGTGCCAGCAGTAGTTTAGGGAACTATGGCTACACCTTC
CASSSLGNYGYTF
>NA|NA|TRBJ1-2|TRBV28
TGTGCCAGCAGTTTCAACTATGGCTACACCTTC
CASSFNYGYTF
>TRBD2|NA|TRBJ2-7|TRBV9
TGTGCCAGCAGCGTATTTGAGACTAGCGTCGAGCAGTACTTC
CASSVFETSVEQYF
>NA|NA|TRBJ2-7|TRBV7-8
TGTGCCAGCAGCTTTTCAACTACCCCCTACGAGCAGTACTTC
CASSFSTTPYEQYF
>TRBD2|NA|TRBJ2-5|TRBV2
TGTACCAGCAGTGTGATGGGGGGGACGGAGACCCAGTACTTC
CTSSVMGGTETQYF
>NA|NA|TRBJ1-1|TRBV2
TGTGCCAGCAGTCTGGGAGGCGCCCTGCTCGCTGAAGCTTTCTTT
CASSLGGALLAEAFF
>TRBD2|NA|TRBJ2-7|TRBV27
TGTGCCAGCGCCCGGACGGGACTAGCCGGCGAGCAGTACTTC
CASARTGLAGEQYF
>NA|NA|TRBJ1-5|TRBV30
TGTGCCTGGAGTGCCCCAGGGATAATTTCACCCCAGCATTTT
CAWSAPGIISPQHF
>NA|NA|TRBJ2-5|TRBV10-2
TGCGCCAGCAGTCTACAGGGTGAGACCCAGTACTTC
CASSLQGETQYF
>NA|NA|TRBJ1-2|TRBV6-5
TGTGCCAGCAGGGCCAGTAACTATGGCTACACCTTC
CASRASNYGYTF
>NA|NA|TRBJ2-2|TRBV6-1
TGTGCCAGCACGATGGTAGGAACCACCGGGGAGCTGTTTTTT
CASTMVGTTGELFF
>NA|NA|TRBJ1-3|TRBV2
TGTGCCAGCAGACAGGGTTTGGGTGGAAACACCATATATTTT
CASRQGLGGNTIYF
>NA|NA|TRBJ2-3|TRBV11-3
TGTGCCAGCAGCTTAGAAGGTTCCCGGGAAGATACGCAGTATTTT
CASSLEGSREDTQYF
>TRBD1|few|TRBJ1-4|TRBV2
TGTGCCAGCAGTGGGACAGGGGAGGAAAAACTGTTTTTT
CASSGTGEEKLFF
>TRBD1|few|TRBJ1-1|TRBV28
TGTGCCAGCAGTGAGGGGGCGGATTCGGCTTTCTTT
CASSEGADSAFF
>NA|once|TRBJ1-5|TRBV11-2
TGTGCCAGCAGCTTAGCGCTAAGTCAGCCCCAGCATTTT
CASSLALSQPQHF
>TRBD2|NA|TRBJ2-5|TRBV2
TGTGCCAGCACCCCCTCCAGAGCTAGCGGGGGGCAAGAGACCCAGTACTTC
CASTPSRASGGQETQYF
>NA|NA|TRBJ2-7|TRBV18
TGTGCCAGCTCACCTCCCGCCGACAGGAGGGAGCAGTACTTC
CASSPPADRREQYF
>NA|NA|TRBJ2-1|TRBV2
TGTGCCAGCAGTCTCGGGGGGCAGGGCTATGAGCAGTTCTTC
CASSLGGQGYEQFF
>TRBD2|NA|TRBJ2-3|TRBV4-1
TGCGCCAGCAGCCAACCACGACTAGCGGGAGGGACAGATACGCAGTATTTT
CASSQPRLAGGTDTQYF
>NA|NA|TRBJ2-6|TRBV5-8
TGTGCCAGCAGCTTTGTCGGACGTGGGGCGGCTGGGGCCAACGTCCTGACTTTC
CASSFVGRGAAGANVLTF
>NA|NA|TRBJ1-2|TRBV15
TGTGCCACCAGCAGGGCCGTTAACTATGGCTACACCTTC
CATSRAVNYGYTF
>NA|NA|TRBJ2-1|TRBV7-9
TGTGCCAGCAGCTTTGAGTACAGGGTACATGAGCAGTTCTTC
CASSFEYRVHEQFF
>NA|NA|TRBJ2-7|TRBV4-2
TGTGCCAGCAGCCAAGATTATGAGGGGGACTACGAGCAGTACTTC
CASSQDYEGDYEQYF
>NA|NA|TRBJ1-1|TRBV7-9
TGTGCCAGCAGCTTATCTGGGGGAACTGAAGCTTTCTTT
CASSLSGGTEAFF
>NA|once|TRBJ1-1|TRBV29-1
TGCAGCGTTGAGGGGGGGCGTGAAACTGAAGCTTTCTTT
CSVEGGRETEAFF
>NA|NA|TRBJ2-2|TRBV9
TGTGCCAGCAGCGCCGACCCTACCGGGGAGCTGTTTTTT
CASSADPTGELFF
>NA|NA|TRBJ2-5|TRBV5-1
TGCGCCAGCAGCTTGGTCGGGGGCCAAGAGACCCAGTACTTC
CASSLVGGQETQYF
>NA|NA|TRBJ2-6|TRBV27
TGTGCCAGCAGTTTTGGACTCTCTGGGGCCAACGTCCTGACTTTC
CASSFGLSGANVLTF
>TRBD1|NA|TRBJ1-1|TRBV11-2
TGTGCCAGCAGCCCAAAGAGGACAGGGGGCGACACTGAAGCTTTCTTT
CASSPKRTGGDTEAFF
>TRBD1|few|TRBJ1-1|TRBV28
TGTGCCAGCAGTTTCCCGACAGGGGGCGCGGGGGTGGACACTGAAGCTTTCTTT
CASSFPTGGAGVDTEAFF
>NA|NA|TRBJ1-2|TRBV30
TGTGCCTGGAGTGTACGCCCGGGGTTCGGAGGCTACACCTTC
CAWSVRPGFGGYTF
>NA|NA|TRBJ1-5|TRBV6-5
TGTGCCAGTTCCGTCGGGGGGTTTCAACCCCAGCATTTT
CASSVGGFQPQHF
>NA|NA|TRBJ2-6|TRBV7-9
TGTGCCAGCAGCTTAGGTCTTTCTGGGGCCAACGTCCTGACTTTC
CASSLGLSGANVLTF
>TRBD1|NA|TRBJ1-1|TRBV30
TGTGCCTGGACAGGGGGCGGGGGAGCTTTCTTT
CAWTGGGGAFF
>NA|NA|TRBJ2-7|TRBV15
TGTGCCACCAGCAGAGATAGGGGCGGGCAATACGAGCAGTACTTC
CATSRDRGGQYEQYF
>NA|NA|TRBJ1-1|TRBV29-1
TGCAGCGTTGGGGGGGCGCCCGACGTCGCTGAAGCTTTCTTT
CSVGGAPDVAEAFF
>TRBD1|NA|TRBJ1-2|TRBV28
TGTGCCAGCAGTTTAATCGCAGGGGGCTATGGCTACACCTTC
CASSLIAGGYGYTF
>NA|NA|TRBJ1-2|TRBV28
TGTGCCAGCACGCTGGGGTACACTAACTATGGCTACACCTTC
CASTLGYTNYGYTF
>NA|NA|TRBJ2-7|TRBV2
TGTGCCAGCAGTCCTGACAAGTCCTACGAGCAGTACTTC
CASSPDKSYEQYF
>NA|NA|TRBJ1-2|TRBV5-1
TGCGCCAGCAGCACAGAAAGCGGGTATGGCTACACCTTC
CASSTESGYGYTF
>NA|NA|TRBJ1-2|TRBV6-5
TGTGCCAGCAGCCCTCCGGGACAAAACTATGGCTACACCTTC
CASSPPGQNYGYTF
>TRBD1|NA|TRBJ1-4|TRBV4-2
TGTGCCAGCAGCCAAGCGACAGGGGAGCCTAATGAAAAACTGTTTTTT
CASSQATGEPNEKLFF
>NA|few|TRBJ1-2|TRBV19
TGTGCCAGTAGTATTAGGGACCAGAGGAATGGCTACACCTTC
CASSIRDQRNGYTF
>NA|NA|TRBJ2-7|TRBV5-4
TGTGCCAGCAGCCGGCGGGGTTACGAGCAGTACTTC
CASSRRGYEQYF
>NA|NA|TRBJ2-2|TRBV19
TGTGCCAGTAGCCGAGTTCGAACCCTGAACACCGGGGAGCTGTTTTTT
CASSRVRTLNTGELFF
>NA|NA|TRBJ1-1|TRBV19
TGTGCCAGTAGTATCAGGACACCACCGAACGAAGCTTTCTTT
CASSIRTPPNEAFF
>NA|NA|TRBJ1-3|TRBV11-2
TGTGCCAGCAGCCGACAGCCATCCTCTGGAAACACCATATATTTT
CASSRQPSSGNTIYF
>NA|NA|TRBJ1-2|TRBV5-1
TGCGCCAGCAGCTTGACAGCTAATTATGGCTACACCTTC
CASSLTANYGYTF
>NA|NA|TRBJ2-2|TRBV4-2
TGTGCCAGCAGCCCGTCAGGACAAACGAACACCGGGGAGCTGTTTTTT
CASSPSGQTNTGELFF
>TRBD1|NA|TRBJ1-4|TRBV15
TGTGCCACCAGCAGACCCGGACAGGATAATGAAAAACTGTTTTTT
CATSRPGQDNEKLFF
>NA|NA|TRBJ2-5|TRBV28
TGTGCCAGCGGGAAGAGGCCGGAGACCCAGTACTTC
CASGKRPETQYF
>NA|NA|TRBJ1-1|TRBV19
TGTGCCAGTAGTACCTTCTTTGAGGGGAGGACTGAAGCTTTCTTT
CASSTFFEGRTEAFF